The clone carrying this TCR beta chain has a count of ten or more. Its specificity is not known. TCRdb used MiXCR to reprocess the multiplex PCR reads, holding one entry per CDR3 protein. The table has about 130,000 distinct CDR3 sequences, around 24% seen once. These data come from a study of breast tumors, draining lymph nodes, adjacent tissues. Samples came from axillary lymph nodes draining the breast cancer. This CDR3 has 14 amino acids. Trimming took 2 bases from V and 2 from J, leaving 13 bases between them. Germline loops: CDR1 DFQATT, CDR2 SNEGSKA (reference sequence). Study-level findings and limits: Tumor repertoires ranked between lymph nodes and nontumor tissue in diversity, with V and J gene preferences. Data fit most tumor T cells coming from lymph node, expanding in tumor.

The clonotype was recovered from a female donor with breast cancer. Some clones in this sample may be carry-over from other donors' samples. The chain carries TRBV20-1 and TRBJ2-7; tentative D call: TRBD2 (6 bases). The specimen sequenced was axillary lymph node tissue. As DNA, the CDR3 is TGCAGTGCTAGACGGACTAACCAAGCCTACGAGCAGTACTTC. Translating it yields CSARRTNQAYEQYF.